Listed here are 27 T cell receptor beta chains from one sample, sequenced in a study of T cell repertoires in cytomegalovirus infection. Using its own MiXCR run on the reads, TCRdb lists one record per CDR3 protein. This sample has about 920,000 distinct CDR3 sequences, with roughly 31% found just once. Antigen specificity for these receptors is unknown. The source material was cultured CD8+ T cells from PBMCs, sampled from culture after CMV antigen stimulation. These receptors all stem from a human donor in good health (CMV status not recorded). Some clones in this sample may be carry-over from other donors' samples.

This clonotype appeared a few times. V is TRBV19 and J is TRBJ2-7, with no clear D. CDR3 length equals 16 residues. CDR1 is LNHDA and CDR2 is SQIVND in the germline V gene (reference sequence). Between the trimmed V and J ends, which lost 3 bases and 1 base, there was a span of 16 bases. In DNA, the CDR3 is TGTGCCAGTAGTATCGTCGCGGATAGCATGTCCTACGAGCAGTACTTC. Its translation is CASSIVADSMSYEQYF. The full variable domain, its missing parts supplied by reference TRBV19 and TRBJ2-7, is DGGITQSPKYLFRKEGQNVTLSCEQNLNHDAMYWYRQDPGQGLRLIYYSQIVNDFQKGDIAEGYSVSREKKESFPLTVTSAQKNPTAFYLCASSIVADSMSYEQYFGPGTRLTVT.

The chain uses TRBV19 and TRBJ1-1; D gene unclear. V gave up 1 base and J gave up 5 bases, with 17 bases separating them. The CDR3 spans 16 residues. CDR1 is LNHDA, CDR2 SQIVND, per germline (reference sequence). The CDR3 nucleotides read TGTGCCAGTAGTATAGCGGTCGGCGCTTTTTGGACTGAAGCTTTCTTT. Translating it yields CASSIAVGAFWTEAFF. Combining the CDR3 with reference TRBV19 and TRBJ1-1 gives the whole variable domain DGGITQSPKYLFRKEGQNVTLSCEQNLNHDAMYWYRQDPGQGLRLIYYSQIVNDFQKGDIAEGYSVSREKKESFPLTVTSAQKNPTAFYLCASSIAVGAFWTEAFFGQGTRLTVV.

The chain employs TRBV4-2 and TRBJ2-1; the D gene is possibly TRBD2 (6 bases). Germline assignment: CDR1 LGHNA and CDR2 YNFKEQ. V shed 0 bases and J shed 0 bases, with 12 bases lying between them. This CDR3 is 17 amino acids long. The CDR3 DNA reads TGTGCCAGCAGCCAAGAGGGGGGACTTAGCTCCTACAATGAGCAGTTCTTC. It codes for CASSQEGGLSSYNEQFF.

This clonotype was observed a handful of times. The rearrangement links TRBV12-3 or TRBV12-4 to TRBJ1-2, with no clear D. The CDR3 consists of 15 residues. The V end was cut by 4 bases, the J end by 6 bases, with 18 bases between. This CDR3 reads CASSSVDRGVDGYTF. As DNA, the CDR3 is TGTGCCAGCAGTTCCGTCGACCGGGGTGTGGATGGCTACACCTTC.

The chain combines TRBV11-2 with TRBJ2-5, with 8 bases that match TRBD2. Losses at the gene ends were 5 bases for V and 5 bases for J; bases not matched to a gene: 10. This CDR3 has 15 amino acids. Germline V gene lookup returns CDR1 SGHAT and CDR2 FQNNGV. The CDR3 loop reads CASSHTAGGQETQYF. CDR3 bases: TGTGCCAGCAGCCATACGGCGGGGGGCCAGGAGACCCAGTACTTC. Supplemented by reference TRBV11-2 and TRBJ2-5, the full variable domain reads EAGVAQSPRYKIIEKRQSVAFWCNPISGHATLYWYQQILGQGPKLLIQFQNNGVVDDSQLPKDRFSAERLKGVDSTLKIQPAKLEDSAVYLCASSHTAGGQETQYFGPGTRLLVL.

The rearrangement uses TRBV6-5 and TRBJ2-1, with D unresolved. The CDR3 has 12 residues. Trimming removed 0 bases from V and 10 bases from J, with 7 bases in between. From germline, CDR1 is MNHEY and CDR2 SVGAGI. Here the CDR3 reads CASSYSVGEQFF. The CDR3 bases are TGTGCCAGCAGTTACTCCGTGGGAGAGCAGTTCTTC.

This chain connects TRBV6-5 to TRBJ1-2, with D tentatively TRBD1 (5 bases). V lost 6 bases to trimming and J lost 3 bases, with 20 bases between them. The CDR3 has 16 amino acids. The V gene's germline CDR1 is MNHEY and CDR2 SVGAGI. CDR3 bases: TGTGCCAGCAGACCGAGAATCGGGGGGTTGGACTATGGCTACACCTTC. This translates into CASRPRIGGLDYGYTF.

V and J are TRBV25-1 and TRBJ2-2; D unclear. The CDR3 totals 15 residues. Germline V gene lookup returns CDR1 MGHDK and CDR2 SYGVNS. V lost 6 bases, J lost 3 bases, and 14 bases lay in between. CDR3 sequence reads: CASRGRHSDTGELFF. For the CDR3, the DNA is TGTGCCAGCAGGGGTAGGCACAGTGACACCGGGGAGCTGTTTTTT.

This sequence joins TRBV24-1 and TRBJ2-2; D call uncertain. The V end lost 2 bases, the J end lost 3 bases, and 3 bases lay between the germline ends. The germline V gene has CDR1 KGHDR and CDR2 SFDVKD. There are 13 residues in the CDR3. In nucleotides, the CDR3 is TGTGCCACCAGTGATTGGGACACCGGGGAGCTGTTTTTT. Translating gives CATSDWDTGELFF.

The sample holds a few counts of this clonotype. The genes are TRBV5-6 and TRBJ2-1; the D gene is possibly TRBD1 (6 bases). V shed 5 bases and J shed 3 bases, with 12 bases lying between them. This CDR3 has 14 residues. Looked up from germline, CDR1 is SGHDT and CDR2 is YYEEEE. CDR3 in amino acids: CASSPGTNYNEQFF. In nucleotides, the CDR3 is TGTGCCAGCAGTCCCGGGACAAACTACAATGAGCAGTTCTTC.

The CDR3 here is CASRRTSEAFF. Here the CDR3 DNA reads TGTGCCAGCAGACGAACCAGCGAAGCTTTCTTT. This chain joins TRBV11-2 and TRBJ1-1; D uncertain. Looked up from germline, CDR1 is SGHAT and CDR2 is FQNNGV. V shed 6 bases and J shed 8 bases, with 10 bases lying between them. This CDR3 region has 11 residues. Complete variable domain (other parts from reference TRBV11-2 and TRBJ1-1): EAGVAQSPRYKIIEKRQSVAFWCNPISGHATLYWYQQILGQGPKLLIQFQNNGVVDDSQLPKDRFSAERLKGVDSTLKIQPAKLEDSAVYLCASRRTSEAFFGQGTRLTVV.

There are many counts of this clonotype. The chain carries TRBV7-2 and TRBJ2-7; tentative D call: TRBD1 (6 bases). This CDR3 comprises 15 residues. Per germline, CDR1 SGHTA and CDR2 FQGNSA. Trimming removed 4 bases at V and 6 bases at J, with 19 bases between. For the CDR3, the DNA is TGTGCCAGCAGCTCCTCCAGGGGAACCGCATCCGAGCAGTACGTC. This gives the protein CASSSSRGTASEQYV.

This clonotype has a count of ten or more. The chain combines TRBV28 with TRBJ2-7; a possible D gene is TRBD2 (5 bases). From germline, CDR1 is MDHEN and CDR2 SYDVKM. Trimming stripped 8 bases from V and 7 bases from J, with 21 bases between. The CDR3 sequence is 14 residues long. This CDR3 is CASSPLIGPGEQYV. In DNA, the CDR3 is TGTGCCAGCTCCCCCCTAATAGGGCCGGGAGAGCAGTACGTC.

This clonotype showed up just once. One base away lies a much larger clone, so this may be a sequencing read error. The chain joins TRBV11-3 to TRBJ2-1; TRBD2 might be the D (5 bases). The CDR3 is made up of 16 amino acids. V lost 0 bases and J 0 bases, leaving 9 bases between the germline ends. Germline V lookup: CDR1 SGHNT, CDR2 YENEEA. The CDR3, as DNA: TGTGCCAGCAGCTTAGATGTGGGGAGCTCCTACAATGAGCAGTTCTTC. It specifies CASSLDVGSSYNEQFF.

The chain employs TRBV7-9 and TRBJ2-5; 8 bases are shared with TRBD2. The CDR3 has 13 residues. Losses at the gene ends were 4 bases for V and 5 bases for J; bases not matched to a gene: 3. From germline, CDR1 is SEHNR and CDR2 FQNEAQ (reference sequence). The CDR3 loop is CASSSIAGETQYF. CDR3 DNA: TGTGCCAGCAGCTCTATAGCGGGGGAGACCCAGTACTTC.

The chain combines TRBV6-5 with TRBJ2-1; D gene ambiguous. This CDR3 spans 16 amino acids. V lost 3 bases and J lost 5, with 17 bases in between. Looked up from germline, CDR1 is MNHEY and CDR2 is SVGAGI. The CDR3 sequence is CASSYVRPSFHNEQFF. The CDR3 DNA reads TGTGCCAGCAGTTATGTACGGCCGTCCTTCCACAATGAGCAGTTCTTC.

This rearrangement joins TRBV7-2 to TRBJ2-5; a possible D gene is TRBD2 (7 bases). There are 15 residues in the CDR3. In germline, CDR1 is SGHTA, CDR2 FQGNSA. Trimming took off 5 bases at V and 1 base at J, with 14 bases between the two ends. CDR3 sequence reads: CASSPVRGAQETQYF. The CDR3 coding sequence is TGTGCCAGCAGCCCAGTCCGGGGGGCCCAAGAGACCCAGTACTTC.

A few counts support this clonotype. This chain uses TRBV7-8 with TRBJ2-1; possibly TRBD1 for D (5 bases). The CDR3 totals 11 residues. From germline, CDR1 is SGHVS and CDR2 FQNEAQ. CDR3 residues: CAWGRSREQFF. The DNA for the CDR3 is TGTGCTTGGGGCCGGAGCCGTGAGCAGTTCTTC.

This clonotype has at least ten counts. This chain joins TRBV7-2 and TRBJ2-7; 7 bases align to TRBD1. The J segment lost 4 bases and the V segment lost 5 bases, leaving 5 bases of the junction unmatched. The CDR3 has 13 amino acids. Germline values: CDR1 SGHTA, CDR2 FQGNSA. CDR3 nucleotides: TGTGCCAGCAGCGCTTGGACAGGTTACGAGCAGTACGTC. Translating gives CASSAWTGYEQYV.

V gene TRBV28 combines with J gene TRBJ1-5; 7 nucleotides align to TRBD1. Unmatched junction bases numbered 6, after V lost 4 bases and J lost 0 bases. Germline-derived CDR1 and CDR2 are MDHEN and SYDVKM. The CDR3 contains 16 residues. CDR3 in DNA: TGTGCCAGCAGTTCCGCCTACAGGGGTAGCAATCAGCCCCAGCATTTT. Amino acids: CASSSAYRGSNQPQHF.

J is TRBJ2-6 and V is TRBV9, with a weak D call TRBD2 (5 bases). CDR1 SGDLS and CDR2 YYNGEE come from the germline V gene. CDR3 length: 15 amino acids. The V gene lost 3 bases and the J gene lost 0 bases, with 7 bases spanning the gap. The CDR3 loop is CASSGTVSGANVLTF. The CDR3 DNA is TGTGCCAGCAGCGGGACTGTCTCTGGGGCCAACGTCCTGACTTTC.

CDR3 in DNA: TGCAGTGCTCTAGCCCCGAATCGTTTTGAAGCTTTCTTT. Protein: CSALAPNRFEAFF. This chain joins TRBV20-1 and TRBJ1-1; no clear D. The germline gives CDR1 DFQATT, CDR2 SNEGSKA (reference sequence). The CDR3 has 13 amino acids. Trimming cost V 5 bases and J 7 bases, with 17 bases left between them.

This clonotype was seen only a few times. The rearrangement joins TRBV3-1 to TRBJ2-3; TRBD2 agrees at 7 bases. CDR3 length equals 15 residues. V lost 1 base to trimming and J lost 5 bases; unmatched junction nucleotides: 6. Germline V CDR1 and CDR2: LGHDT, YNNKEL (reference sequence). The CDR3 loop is CASSQVSGGIDTQYF. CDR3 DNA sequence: TGTGCCAGCAGCCAAGTATCCGGGGGGATAGATACGCAGTATTTT.

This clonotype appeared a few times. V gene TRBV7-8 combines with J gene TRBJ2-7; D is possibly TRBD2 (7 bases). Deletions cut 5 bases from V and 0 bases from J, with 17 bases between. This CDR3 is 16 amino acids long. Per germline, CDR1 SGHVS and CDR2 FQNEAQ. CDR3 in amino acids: CASSLGGGLSSYEQYV. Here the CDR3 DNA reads TGTGCCAGCAGCCTGGGAGGGGGGTTAAGCTCCTACGAGCAGTACGTC.

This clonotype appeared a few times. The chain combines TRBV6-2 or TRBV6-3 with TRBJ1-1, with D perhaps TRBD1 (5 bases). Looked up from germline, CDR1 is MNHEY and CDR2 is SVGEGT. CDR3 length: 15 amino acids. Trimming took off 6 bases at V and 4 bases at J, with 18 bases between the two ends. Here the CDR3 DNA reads TGTGCCAGCAGCCCCCTACTTCAGGGTTCCACTGAAGCTTTCTTT. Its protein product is CASSPLLQGSTEAFF.

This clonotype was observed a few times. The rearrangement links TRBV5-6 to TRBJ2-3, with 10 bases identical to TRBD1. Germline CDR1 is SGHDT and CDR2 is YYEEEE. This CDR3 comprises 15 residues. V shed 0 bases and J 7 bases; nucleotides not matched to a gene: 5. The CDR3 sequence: CASSLVGQGVYTQYF. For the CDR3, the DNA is TGTGCCAGCAGCTTGGTTGGACAGGGGGTATATACGCAGTATTTT.

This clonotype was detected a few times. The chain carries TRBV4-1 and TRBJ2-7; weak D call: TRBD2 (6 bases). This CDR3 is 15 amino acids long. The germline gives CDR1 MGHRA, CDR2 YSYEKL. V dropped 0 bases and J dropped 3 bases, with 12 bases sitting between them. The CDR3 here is CASSQDGTEFYEQYV. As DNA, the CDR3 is TGCGCCAGCAGCCAAGACGGGACTGAATTCTACGAGCAGTACGTC.